Following are 24 T cell receptor beta chains from one sample sequenced in a study of T cell repertoires in cytomegalovirus infection. From the reads, TCRdb called clonotypes with MiXCR, one entry per CDR3 protein. The table lists about 240,000 distinct CDR3 sequences, approximately 13% of them singletons. Specimen: PBMCs. These receptors originate from a human donor in good health (CMV status not recorded). Some clones in this sample may be carry-over from other donors' samples.

This clonotype was counted ten times or more. The rearrangement joins TRBV7-2 to TRBJ1-1, with 7 bases aligning to TRBD1. Germline V gives CDR1 SGHTA, CDR2 FQGNSA. Trimming at V came to 2 bases and at J to 1 base, leaving 4 bases not matched to a gene. This CDR3 has 15 amino acids. CDR3 loop: CASSLSGQENTEAFF. CDR3 coding DNA: TGTGCCAGCAGCTTATCCGGACAGGAGAACACTGAAGCTTTCTTT.

As to this clonotype: With a much larger clone just one base away, this may be a read error. The chain couples TRBV7-9 to TRBJ2-3; the D gene could be TRBD1 or TRBD2 (7 bases each). CDR1 is SEHNR, CDR2 FQNEAQ, per germline (reference sequence). The CDR3 has 13 residues. The CDR3: CASRARGTVTQYF. The CDR3 DNA is TGTGCCAGTAGGGCGCGGGGGACAGTTACGCAGTATTTT.

In this sample, this clonotype turned up many times. The rearrangement joins TRBV7-2 to TRBJ2-1; TRBD2 matches 8 bases. The germline V gene has CDR1 SGHTA and CDR2 FQGNSA. This CDR3 spans 18 amino acids. V dropped 1 base and J dropped 5; count of bases not matched to a gene: 13. The CDR3 DNA sequence: TGTGCCAGCAGCTTAGGGGCCGGGAGGGGGGGGGGGAACAATGAGCAGTTCTTC. Translating it yields CASSLGAGRGGGNNEQFF.

This clonotype was seen many times. V gene TRBV4-3 combines with J gene TRBJ2-7, with D maybe TRBD1 (5 bases). This CDR3 has 16 residues. V dropped 3 bases and J dropped 3 bases, with 18 bases sitting between them. Looked up from germline, CDR1 is LGHNA and CDR2 is YSLEER. The chain's CDR3 is CASSQYFIGVFYEQYF. CDR3 nucleotide sequence: TGCGCCAGCAGCCAGTACTTCATAGGGGTTTTCTACGAGCAGTACTTC.

The chain joins TRBV5-1 to TRBJ1-2; D is unclear. Per the germline V gene, CDR1 is SGHRS and CDR2 is YFSETQ. The CDR3 contains 15 residues. Trimming took off 0 bases at V and 6 bases at J, with 15 bases between the two ends. CDR3 coding DNA: TGCGCCAGCAGCTTGGCCTCGCTCTCGACGGATGGCTACACCTTC. Translating it yields CASSLASLSTDGYTF.

This clonotype has more than one count but fewer than ten. CDR3 nucleotide sequence: TGTGCCAGCAGCCAAGATATCGGGTCTAACTATGGCTACACCTTC. Its translation: CASSQDIGSNYGYTF. The V call is TRBV4-2, the J call TRBJ1-2; D remains unclear. The germline CDR1 and CDR2 sequences are LGHNA and YNFKEQ. The CDR3 runs 15 residues. V lost 0 bases and J 0 bases, leaving 8 bases between the germline ends.

This clonotype was detected many times. The chain has TRBV27 and TRBJ2-7, with TRBD1 matching over 7 bases. After removal of 2 bases from V and 6 bases from J, the junction contained 10 bases not matched to a gene. Germline values: CDR1 MNHEY, CDR2 SMNVEV (reference sequence). This CDR3 contains 15 residues. CDR3 coding DNA: TGTGCCAGCAGTTTAAAGAGGGGACAGTGGTCCGAGCAGTACTTC. Translation gives CASSLKRGQWSEQYF.

This clonotype came up a few times. This rearrangement joins TRBV10-3 to TRBJ2-1, with D perhaps matching TRBD2 (6 bases). Germline CDR1 ENHRY, CDR2 SYGVKD. Trimming removed 7 bases from V and 3 bases from J, with 10 bases in between. This CDR3 has 13 amino acids. The CDR3 bases are TGTGCCATCACACGGGAGAACTACAATGAGCAGTTCTTC. Translation gives CAITRENYNEQFF.

The chain has TRBV28 and TRBJ2-3, with 10 bases that match TRBD2. Germline V lookup: CDR1 MDHEN, CDR2 SYDVKM. The CDR3 is 16 residues long. With 3 bases clipped from V and 3 bases from J, the junction kept 6 bases outside the gene matches. The CDR3 here is CASSFMLAGVTDTQYF. CDR3 sequence (DNA): TGTGCCAGCAGTTTTATGCTAGCGGGAGTAACAGATACGCAGTATTTT.

The chain carries TRBV6-5 and TRBJ1-6, with D perhaps matching TRBD1 (5 bases). CDR3 length: 15 residues. Trimming took 4 bases from V and 14 from J, leaving 21 bases between them. Germline values: CDR1 MNHEY, CDR2 SVGAGI. CDR3 nucleotides: TGTGCCAGCAGTTCAATGAGACAGTCTCCCTTAACCCTCCACTTT. Amino acid sequence: CASSSMRQSPLTLHF.

This clonotype was recorded many times. The genes are TRBV7-2 and TRBJ1-6, with D possibly being TRBD1 (5 bases). The CDR3 is 15 residues long. Trimming stripped 1 base from V and 10 bases from J, with 14 bases between. From germline, CDR1 is SGHTA and CDR2 FQGNSA. The CDR3 DNA sequence: TGTGCCAGCAGCTTAGAAGGGACGAGGGAGTCACCCCTCCACTTT. Translated, it gives CASSLEGTRESPLHF.

This clonotype was counted a few times. The V gene is TRBV10-3, the J gene TRBJ1-5; no definite D call. This CDR3 is 16 amino acids long. Deletions cut 0 bases from V and 0 bases from J, with 9 bases between. Germline loops: CDR1 ENHRY, CDR2 SYGVKD. DNA of the CDR3: TGTGCCATCAGTGAGTCCGGCGGTAATAGCAATCAGCCCCAGCATTTT. Translating it yields CAISESGGNSNQPQHF.

The sample holds many counts of this clonotype. This chain uses TRBV29-1 with TRBJ1-5, with 10 bases aligning to TRBD1. Germline CDR1 SQVTM, CDR2 ANQGSEA. J lost 1 base, V lost 5 bases, and 2 bases had no gene match. The length of the CDR3 is 14 residues. CDR3 nucleotides: TGCAGCGTTCTGACAGGGGGCAGCAATCAGCCCCAGCATTTT. This codes for CSVLTGGSNQPQHF.

This clonotype was seen many times. The rearrangement uses TRBV7-9 and TRBJ1-1, with 8 positions matching TRBD1. Germline V gene sequence: CDR1 SEHNR, CDR2 FQNEAQ (reference sequence). Germline trimming cut 1 base from V and 3 bases from J; bases unmatched to any gene: 10. The CDR3 consists of 17 residues. The CDR3 sequence is CASSLEGQGGVDTEAFF. The CDR3 bases are TGTGCCAGCAGCTTAGAAGGACAGGGCGGAGTAGACACTGAAGCTTTCTTT.

The chain has TRBV20-1 and TRBJ1-6, with 11 positions matching TRBD1. With V trimmed by 6 bases and J by 14 bases, 24 bases remained unmatched. Per germline, CDR1 DFQATT and CDR2 SNEGSKA (reference sequence). The CDR3 extends over 18 amino acids. The CDR3 DNA reads TGCAGTGCCCCCCTGAGAGCGGACAGGGGGCCTATAATAAGCACCCTCCACTTT. It codes for CSAPLRADRGPIISTLHF.

This clonotype was seen ten or more times. The chain has TRBV12-3 or TRBV12-4 and TRBJ2-5; D uncertain. The V gene lost 2 bases and the J gene lost 3 bases, with 4 bases spanning the gap. This CDR3 region has 12 residues. CDR3 region: CASSLREETQYF. CDR3 nucleotides: TGTGCCAGCAGTTTACGGGAAGAGACCCAGTACTTC.

There are a few counts of this clonotype. This sequence joins TRBV6-1 and TRBJ1-2, with D perhaps TRBD1 (6 bases). Per germline, CDR1 MNHNS and CDR2 SASEGT. Trimming pared 7 bases from V and 0 bases from J, leaving 9 bases between. This CDR3 is built from 13 residues. The CDR3 DNA reads as TGTGCCAGCATACAGGGAGCTAACTATGGCTACACCTTC. It is translated as CASIQGANYGYTF.

V usage is TRBV14 and J usage is TRBJ2-5; tentatively, D is TRBD1 or TRBD2 (5 bases each). V lost 4 bases and J lost 4, with 16 bases in between. CDR3 length equals 15 residues. Germline-derived CDR1 and CDR2 are SGHDN and FVKESK. The CDR3 is CASSRGTTKGETQYF. In nucleotides, the CDR3 is TGTGCCAGCAGCCGAGGGACCACTAAGGGAGAGACCCAGTACTTC.

This clonotype showed up many times. This chain joins TRBV7-2 and TRBJ2-4, with 7 bases lining up with TRBD1. The CDR3 covers 14 residues. Germline CDR1 and CDR2: SGHTA and FQGNSA. V shed 5 bases and J 2 bases; nucleotides not matched to a gene: 3. The CDR3 nucleotides are TGTGCCAGCAGCGAACAGGGGACCAAAAACATTCAGTACTTC. Its translation: CASSEQGTKNIQYF.

The table lists this clonotype with a few counts. The V and J genes are TRBV15 and TRBJ1-6; D possibly corresponds to TRBD1 (5 bases). V was shortened by 5 bases and J by 11 bases, with 22 bases between the two germline ends. This CDR3 has 16 residues. Germline values: CDR1 LNHNV, CDR2 YYDKDF (reference sequence). The DNA for the CDR3 is TGTGCCACCAGCCCGGACGGGAGGGGTGGAAGGACACCCCTCCACTTT. This gives the protein CATSPDGRGGRTPLHF.

Many counts were recorded for this clonotype. The chain recombines TRBV11-2 with TRBJ2-3, with D perhaps matching TRBD1 or TRBD2 (5 bases each). Between the trimmed V and J ends, which lost 5 bases and 4 bases, there was a span of 10 bases. CDR1 and CDR2 (germline): SGHAT, FQNNGV. This CDR3 contains 13 residues. The CDR3 region has the DNA TGTGCCAGCAGCACCGGGACGTCAGATACGCAGTATTTT. This gives the protein CASSTGTSDTQYF.

This clonotype was picked up many times. V gene TRBV12-3 or TRBV12-4 combines with J gene TRBJ1-5, with 9 bases that match TRBD1. The CDR3 spans 17 residues. V lost 6 bases, J lost 5 bases, and 14 bases stayed unmatched. CDR3 sequence reads: CASRADRGSHRHQPQHF. DNA for the CDR3: TGTGCCAGCAGAGCCGACAGGGGGTCCCACCGGCATCAGCCCCAGCATTTT.

This clonotype was counted ten times or more. The gene calls are TRBV15 and TRBJ2-3; D remains ambiguous. Trimming removed 3 bases from V and 6 bases from J, with 10 bases in between. The CDR3 runs 13 residues. Germline CDR1 LNHNV, CDR2 YYDKDF (reference sequence). CDR3 DNA sequence: TGTGCCACCAGCAGCCTCGAAAGCGATACGCAGTATTTT. Protein product: CATSSLESDTQYF.

This clonotype was seen repeatedly, ten times or more. The CDR3 DNA reads as TGCAGCGTTGCCGGGACTAGCGGGAGGGATACGCAGTATTTT. Translation gives CSVAGTSGRDTQYF. V usage is TRBV29-1 and J usage is TRBJ2-3, with 15 positions matching TRBD2. Germline V gene data show CDR1 as SQVTM and CDR2 as ANQGSEA. J gave up 6 bases and V 4 bases, and 2 bases lay outside the gene matches. This CDR3 is built from 14 residues.